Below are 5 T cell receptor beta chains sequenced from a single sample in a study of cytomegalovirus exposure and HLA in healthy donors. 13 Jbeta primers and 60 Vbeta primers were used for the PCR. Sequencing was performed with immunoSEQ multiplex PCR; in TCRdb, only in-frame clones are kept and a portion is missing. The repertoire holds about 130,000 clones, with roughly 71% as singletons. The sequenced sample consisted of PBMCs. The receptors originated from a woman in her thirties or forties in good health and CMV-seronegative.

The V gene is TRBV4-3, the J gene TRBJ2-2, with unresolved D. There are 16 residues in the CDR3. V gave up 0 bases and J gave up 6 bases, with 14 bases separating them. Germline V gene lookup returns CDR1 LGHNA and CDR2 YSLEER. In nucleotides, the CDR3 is TGCGCCAGCAGCCAAGATCAGGCACAGCACGCCGGGGAGCTGTTTTTT. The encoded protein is CASSQDQAQHAGELFF.

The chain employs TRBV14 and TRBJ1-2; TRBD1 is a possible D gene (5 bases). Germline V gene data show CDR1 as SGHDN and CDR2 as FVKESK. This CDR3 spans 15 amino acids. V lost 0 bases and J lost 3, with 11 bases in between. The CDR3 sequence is CASSQDRGGYYGYTF. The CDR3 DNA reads TGTGCCAGCAGCCAAGATCGGGGGGGTTACTATGGCTACACCTTC.

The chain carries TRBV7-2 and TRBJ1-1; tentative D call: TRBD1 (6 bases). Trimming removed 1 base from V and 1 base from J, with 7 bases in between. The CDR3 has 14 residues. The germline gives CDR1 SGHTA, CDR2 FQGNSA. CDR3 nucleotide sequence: TGTGCCAGCAGCTTAGGACAGGAGAACACTGAAGCTTTCTTT. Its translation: CASSLGQENTEAFF.

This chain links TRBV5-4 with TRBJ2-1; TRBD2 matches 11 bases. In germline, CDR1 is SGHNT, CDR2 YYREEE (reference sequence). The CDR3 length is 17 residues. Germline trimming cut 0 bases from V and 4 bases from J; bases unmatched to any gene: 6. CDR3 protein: CASSLGGSGGDYNEQFF. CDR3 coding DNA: TGTGCCAGCAGCTTGGGGGGTAGCGGGGGGGATTACAATGAGCAGTTCTTC.

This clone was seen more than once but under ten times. CDR3 sequence reads: CASSLVPGGNQPQHF. Written as DNA, the CDR3 is TGTGCCAGCAGCTTAGTTCCGGGTGGCAATCAGCCCCAGCATTTT. This chain connects TRBV7-9 to TRBJ1-5; no firm D call. V gave up 1 base and J gave up 2 bases, with 9 bases separating them. The CDR3 has 15 residues. Germline V gives CDR1 SEHNR, CDR2 FQNEAQ (reference sequence).